Listed below are T cell receptor beta chains from one sample, sequenced in a study of T-cell reconstitution after alpha-beta-depleted transplantation in children. One entry per CDR3 protein results from TCRdb running MiXCR on the PCR reads. This table has about 600,000 distinct CDR3 sequences, 10% to 13% appearing once. This material consisted of PBMCs from the stem cell graft donor, taken from the stem cell graft. All receptors derive from a human donor who donated a stem cell graft to a child with acute myeloid leukemia. The CDR3 runs from the conserved cysteine through the conserved F or W. D genes are given only for firm matches. Not all rows give a size; the values are once, few, many and, for expanded clones, a class.

len	abundance	v_gene	j_gene	d_gene	CDR3nt	CDR3aa
13	few	TRBV15	TRBJ2-3	.	TGTGCCACCAGCAGAGATCCAGGGGATACGCAGTATTTT	CATSRDPGDTQYF
15	many	TRBV7-2	TRBJ2-1	TRBD2	TGTGCCAGCAGCCCACGGGAGGGCCCTCTCAATGAGCAGTTCTTC	CASSPREGPLNEQFF
14	.	TRBV7-2	TRBJ2-5	TRBD1	TGTGCCAGCAGCTTTCCGGGACAGGGTCGGACCCAGTACTTC	CASSFPGQGRTQYF
13	.	TRBV29-1	TRBJ1-1	TRBD1	TGCAGCGTCCGATGGAGGGGGCGACCTGAAGCTTTCTTT	CSVRWRGRPEAFF
13	few	TRBV29-1	TRBJ2-4	TRBD1	TGCAGCGCCGAGGGGGACAGGGAGGCCATTCAGTACTTC	CSAEGDREAIQYF
13	.	TRBV20-1	TRBJ1-1	.	TGCAGTGCCATGACGGGAACGAACACTGAAGCTTTCTTT	CSAMTGTNTEAFF
15	.	TRBV7-9	TRBJ1-4	.	TGTGCCAGCAGCTTAGGTCGCCAGGCAGGGGAAAAACTGTTTTTT	CASSLGRQAGEKLFF
15	.	TRBV20-1	TRBJ2-4	.	TGCAGTGCTAGAGACCCCCCGGGAGTGGCGAACATTCAGTACTTC	CSARDPPGVANIQYF
16	.	TRBV24-1	TRBJ2-3	TRBD1	TGTGCCACCAGTCCGGGACAGGCGGAAGGCACAGATACGCAGTATTTT	CATSPGQAEGTDTQYF
16	many	TRBV20-1	TRBJ1-6	TRBD1	TGCAGTGCCAAGACAGGGAAAGGCTCCTATAATTCACCCCTCCACTTT	CSAKTGKGSYNSPLHF
15	few	TRBV7-2	TRBJ2-5	.	TGTGCCAGCAGCTCCTCATCGGATGAAGGGGAGACCCAGTACTTC	CASSSSSDEGETQYF
14	.	TRBV28	TRBJ2-3	.	TGTGCCAGCAGGGACTGGACAGTCACAGATACGCAGTATTTT	CASRDWTVTDTQYF
13	few	TRBV6-2/TRBV6-3	TRBJ1-5	.	TGTGCCAGCACCCGGGATTGGGGGCAGCCCCAGCATTTT	CASTRDWGQPQHF
16	many	TRBV6-2/TRBV6-3	TRBJ1-2	.	TGTGCCAGCAGTTATGGTAAAAGGTCAGCTAACTATGGCTACACCTTC	CASSYGKRSANYGYTF
15	few	TRBV7-2	TRBJ2-1	.	TGTGCCAGCAGCCCTCAGTCGGGTATAAACAATGAGCAGTTCTTC	CASSPQSGINNEQFF
14	.	TRBV18	TRBJ2-3	TRBD2	TGTGCCAGCTCTCCGGGACTAGTTGCAGATACGCAGTATTTT	CASSPGLVADTQYF
15	.	TRBV7-9	TRBJ1-4	.	TGTGCCAGCAGCCTCTCTTGGGCAACTAATGAAAAACTGTTTTTT	CASSLSWATNEKLFF
13	.	TRBV18	TRBJ2-5	.	TGTGCCAGCTCAGTTGCACGACAAGAGACCCAGTACTTC	CASSVARQETQYF
9	.	TRBV29-1	TRBJ1-3	.	TGCAGCGAGGGGACGCCCTCCGCTTTT	CSEGTPSAF
15	.	TRBV30	TRBJ2-7	TRBD1	TGTGCCTGGAGTCCGACGGACAGGGACCCCTACGAGCAGTACTTC	CAWSPTDRDPYEQYF
13	.	TRBV20-1	TRBJ1-4	.	TGCAGTGCAAAAGGGGGGGGTAATGAAAAACTGTTTTTT	CSAKGGGNEKLFF
13	many	TRBV15	TRBJ1-1	.	TGTGCCACCAGCAGGGGTAGGACAGATGAAGCTTTCTTT	CATSRGRTDEAFF
19	few	TRBV7-8	TRBJ2-3	.	TGTGCCAGCAGCTTTTGGGGGCCTAGCGGCCCCTCAGGGACAGATACGCAGTATTTT	CASSFWGPSGPSGTDTQYF
16	.	TRBV5-1	TRBJ1-1	.	TGCGCCAGCAGCTTGGGGGTAGGGGTCCTTGACACTGAAGCTTTCTTT	CASSLGVGVLDTEAFF
13	few	TRBV20-1	TRBJ2-5	TRBD1	TGCAGTGCTCGGGACAGGCTCCAAGAGACCCAGTACTTC	CSARDRLQETQYF
16	many	TRBV7-9	TRBJ2-1	.	TGTGCCAGCAGCCCCTTTGGGCATAGCTCCTACAATGAGCAGTTCTTC	CASSPFGHSSYNEQFF
17	.	TRBV15	TRBJ2-4	.	TGTGCCACCAGCCCTGTATTGAGGGGTGGAGGCAAAAACATTCAGTACTTC	CATSPVLRGGGKNIQYF
16	.	TRBV18	TRBJ2-1	TRBD2	TGTGCCAGCTCACCACTGGCGGGAGCCGCTTTTAATGAGCAGTTCTTC	CASSPLAGAAFNEQFF
14	.	TRBV4-2	TRBJ2-7	.	TGTGCCAGCAGCCTCCTAAGCACGGACTACGAGCAGTACTTC	CASSLLSTDYEQYF
14	.	TRBV19	TRBJ2-3	.	TGTGCCAGTAGTATCGACCAGAGCACAGATACGCAGTATTTT	CASSIDQSTDTQYF
14	few	TRBV29-1	TRBJ2-3	.	TGCAGCGTGCTCACAGGGGGGGGGGCAGATACGCAGTATTTT	CSVLTGGGADTQYF
19	.	TRBV11-1	TRBJ2-1	TRBD2	TGTGCCAGCAGCTCGGTGACTAGCGGGAGGGCCAGCTCCTACAATGAGCAGTTCTTC	CASSSVTSGRASSYNEQFF
15	.	TRBV7-2	TRBJ2-5	TRBD2	TGTGCCAGCAGCCTACATCCGGGACTAGGAGAGACCCAGTACTTC	CASSLHPGLGETQYF
15	.	TRBV28	TRBJ2-2	.	TGTGCCAGCAGTTCCATGCAACGAGACACCGGGGAGCTGTTTTTT	CASSSMQRDTGELFF
18	.	TRBV18	TRBJ1-2	.	TGTGCCAGCTCCTACAATCTGGGTCCGCGAGAGGCTAACTATGGCTACACCTTC	CASSYNLGPREANYGYTF